These 8 T cell receptor beta chains share one sample of origin, sequenced in a study of blood T cell repertoires in COVID-19. Generated by immunoSEQ multiplex PCR, the TCRdb table keeps only in-frame clones and is missing some. Of about 210,000 clones detected, 80% to 85% appear once; the ten largest clones hold 5.2%. Specimen: peripheral blood. These receptors all come from a woman in her 70s with COVID-19, enrolled during active disease.

This sequence joins TRBV6-2 or TRBV6-3 and TRBJ1-2; a possible D gene is TRBD1 (6 bases). Germline V gene data show CDR1 as MNHEY and CDR2 as SVGEGT. The CDR3 consists of 11 residues. Trimming cost V 5 bases and J 14 bases, with 15 bases left between them. For the CDR3, the DNA is TGTGCCAGCAGTCGCCCGGGACATCTGACCTTC. It translates to CASSRPGHLTF.

The chain has TRBV7-9 and TRBJ2-7, with D tentatively TRBD2 (5 bases). The CDR3 consists of 15 residues. V was shortened by 1 base and J by 0 bases, with 10 bases between the two germline ends. CDR1 and CDR2 from the germline V gene are SEHNR and FQNEAQ (reference sequence). CDR3 coding DNA: TGTGCCAGCAGCTTAGGAAGCGGCCCCTCCTACGAGCAGTACTTC. Translating it yields CASSLGSGPSYEQYF.

The gene calls are TRBV18 and TRBJ2-5; D perhaps matches TRBD1 (6 bases). The CDR3 is 13 amino acids. Germline V CDR1 and CDR2: KGHSH, LQKENI. V was shortened by 2 bases and J by 4 bases, with 8 bases between the two germline ends. The CDR3 nucleotides read TGTGCCAGCTCACCAGGGGGCGCAGAGACCCAGTACTTC. Residues: CASSPGGAETQYF.

Remarks on this clone: The junction differs from germline at one of its ends, possibly a read error. V gene TRBV19 combines with J gene TRBJ1-1; D is unclear. The CDR3 consists of 15 residues. Germline CDR1 reads LNHDA; CDR2 reads SQIVND (reference sequence). CDR3 protein: CASSLEAVMNTEAFF. CDR3 DNA: TGTGCCAGTAGTCTAGAGGCGGTGATGAACACTGAAGCTTTCTTT.

The J gene is TRBJ2-7, the V gene TRBV6-2 or TRBV6-3; unclear D gene. Germline CDR1 reads MNHEY; CDR2 reads SVGEGT. This CDR3 spans 13 amino acids. The ends were cut back, 3 bases at V and 3 bases at J, with 9 bases in the middle. Here the CDR3 DNA reads TGTGCCAGCAGTTATCCACTCAACTACGAGCAGTACTTC. Protein sequence: CASSYPLNYEQYF.

The rearrangement joins TRBV2 to TRBJ1-6; D is possibly TRBD1 (6 bases). V was cut by 2 bases and J by 5 bases, with 10 bases left in between. Germline V gene data show CDR1 as SNHLY and CDR2 as FYNNEI. This CDR3 is built from 15 residues. The CDR3: CASSEMGQNNSPLHF. The CDR3 DNA reads TGTGCCAGCAGTGAAATGGGACAAAATAATTCACCCCTCCACTTT.

This clone was seen a few times. V gene TRBV6-4 combines with J gene TRBJ2-3; 12 bases are a match to TRBD2. The CDR3 loop spans 15 amino acids. Germline V gives CDR1 MRHNA, CDR2 SNTAGT. Trimming at V came to 6 bases and at J to 9 bases, leaving 10 bases not matched to a gene. As DNA, the CDR3 is TGTGCCAGCAGCGATGGGACTAGCGGGTCGGGGACGCAGTATTTT. It codes for CASSDGTSGSGTQYF.

The chain employs TRBV28 and TRBJ2-1; 8 bases fit TRBD1. Germline-derived CDR1 and CDR2 are MDHEN and SYDVKM. CDR3 length: 14 amino acids. V shed 5 bases and J 6 bases; nucleotides not matched to a gene: 6. Written as DNA, the CDR3 is TGTGCCAGCAGTCGGACAGGGCTTTTCAATGAGCAGTTCTTC. This encodes CASSRTGLFNEQFF. The variable domain in full, with the rest retrieved from reference TRBV28 and TRBJ2-1, is DVKVTQSSRYLVKRTGEKVFLECVQDMDHENMFWYRQDPGLGLRLIYFSYDVKMKEKGDIPEGYSVSREKKERFSLILESASTNQTSMYLCASSRTGLFNEQFFGPGTRLTVL.